This T cell receptor (beta chain) comes out of a study of shared clonotypes between healthy human individuals. Study background: The composition of the donors was two women and a few men aged 18 to 49.

Naive CD8 cells were CD45RO-negative, positively selected for CCR7, excluding terminally differentiated effector memory CD45RA+ cells. Findings and limits, study-wide: Larger estimated richness was generally seen in naive subsets than in memory subsets.

The germline V gene encodes CDR1 MDHEN and CDR2 SYDVKM. The CDR3 spans 13 residues. Trimming cost V 5 bases and J 0 bases, with 7 bases left between them. Notes on this clone: What it recognizes is unknown.

TCRdb's table, derived via immunoSEQ multiplex PCR, lists solely in-frame clones and lacks some. The sample lists about 680,000 clones, 92% occurring once. The sample was naive CD8+ T cells sorted from blood. This clonotype originated in a man in his thirties or forties in good health. The chain employs TRBV28 and TRBJ1-1; D call uncertain. CDR3 protein: CASSHSLNTEAFF. The DNA for the CDR3 is TGTGCCAGCAGTCACAGCCTGAACACTGAAGCTTTCTTT.